Sequencing of this TCR beta chain was carried out in a study of blood T cell repertoires in COVID-19. Study as a whole: Specimens from acute and convalescent COVID-19 originated in the United States, Italy and Spain. PBMCs, B-cell-depleted T cells, or T cells provided the cDNA or gDNA that made up the material.

TCRdb keeps only in-frame clones here, not all; method: immunoSEQ multiplex PCR. Counted here are a few hundred thousand clones, around nine tenths occurring once; the ten biggest clones make up 10%. Trimming pared 6 bases from V and 0 bases from J, leaving 19 bases between. Per the germline V gene, CDR1 is MNHEY and CDR2 is SMNVEV (reference sequence). The CDR3 sequence is 17 residues long. The chain uses TRBV27 and TRBJ2-3; possible D gene TRBD2, 6 bases. The source of this sequence is a woman in her fifties or sixties who had recovered from COVID-19. The sequenced sample consisted of PBMCs or T cells enriched from blood (not recorded which). CDR3 sequence: CASRRLGLQSSTDTQYF. The CDR3 DNA reads TGTGCCAGCAGGCGCTTGGGACTCCAGTCTAGCACAGATACGCAGTATTTT.